The present TCR beta chain was sequenced within a study of blood T cell repertoires in COVID-19. The overall study: Sites across the United States, Italy and Spain contributed samples from acute and convalescent COVID-19.

Trimming shortened V by 5 bases and J by 2 bases, and 9 bases separated the two germline ends. Germline values: CDR1 KGHSH, CDR2 LQKENI. The CDR3 consists of 13 residues. Original handling: Nucleated cell counts were estimated from reference gene primer amplification. Profiled with immunoSEQ multiplex PCR; TCRdb holds only in-frame clones, not every one. The V and J calls and the clone size are those of that table, but D and trimming were determined from the DNA. The sample holds over 110,000 clones, around 89% seen once. Sequencing was carried out using peripheral blood. The chain uses TRBV18 and TRBJ1-1; maybe TRBD1 (5 bases). The TCR was taken from a human donor in a cohort sampled during active COVID-19. CDR3 nucleotides: TGTGCCAGCTCAGCGGACAAAAACACTGAAGCTTTCTTT. Translating gives CASSADKNTEAFF. The complete variable domain, with remaining parts taken from reference TRBV18 and TRBJ1-1, reads NAGVMQNPRHLVRRRGQEARLRCSPMKGHSHVYWYRQLPEEGLKFMVYLQKENIIDESGMPKERFSAEFPKEGPSILRIQQVVRGDSAAYFCASSADKNTEAFFGQGTRLTVV.